The sequence of this T cell receptor beta chain was determined in a study of immune characterization of retroperitoneal liposarcoma. TCRdb passed the PCR reads through MiXCR, listing each CDR3 protein once. In the table there are around 10,000 distinct CDR3 sequences, 27% of which are singletons. This CDR3 spans 15 amino acids. The germline gives CDR1 MNHNS, CDR2 SASEGT. The source is a female donor with retroperitoneal liposarcoma. Sequenced material: tumor tissue. The chain has TRBV6-1 and TRBJ2-1, with D possibly matching TRBD2 (6 bases). The assigned J gene may be wrong: the sequence end matches TRBJ2-7 better. CDR3 loop: CASSEAGLTTYEQYF. CDR3 coding DNA: TGTGCCAGCAGTGAAGCGGGACTGACGACCTACGAGCAGTACTTC.